This T cell receptor beta chain was retrieved from a study of CD8 T cells in ankylosing spondylitis. The CDR3 spans 14 residues. The germline gives CDR1 SGHTA, CDR2 FQGNSA. Deletions cut 2 bases from V and 4 bases from J, with 11 bases between. In regard to this clonotype: Its antigen is not identified.

Study findings and constraints: Reports say disease-linked clones showed up significantly more in matched ankylosing spondylitis synovial fluid. Ankylosing spondylitis blood appeared to be characterized by a TCR beta motif of 8 or 9 highly homologous variants.

By quantitative 5'-RACE with molecular barcodes, the TCR beta libraries were made. TCRdb used MiXCR to reprocess the 5' RACE reads, holding one entry per CDR3 protein. The top ten hold approximately 0.97% of the sample, which has about 440,000 distinct CDR3 sequences, 17% seen once. The sequencing sample was made of blood, either unsorted or a sorted T cell fraction (not recorded which). The TCR was taken from a male donor with ankylosing spondylitis. The chain has TRBV7-2 and TRBJ1-1; D might be TRBD1 (5 bases). In DNA, the CDR3 is TGTGCCAGCAGCTTATTAATGGGGGGCACTGAAGCTTTCTTT. Encoded protein: CASSLLMGGTEAFF.